The TCR beta chain under discussion was sequenced for a study of OX40 agonist ivuxolimab in advanced cancers. Study conclusions and caveats: Those patients achieving a partial response at 0.1-3.0 mg/kg showed among the lowest clonal expansion. At 0.1 to 3.0 mg/kg and by week 6, clonal expansion occurred in CD4+ and CD8+ blood T cells. There were also nonresponders showing low normalized T-cell clonal expansion.

As concerns this clone: The antigen is undetermined.

The CDR3 sequence is 15 residues long. From germline, CDR1 is SGHRS and CDR2 YFSETQ. V lost 5 bases, J lost 4 bases, and 10 bases stayed unmatched. The assay was immunoSEQ multiplex PCR, and TCRdb's table has in-frame clones only and misses some. Seen here are 82,000 or so clones, 80% to 95% observed once, and the top ten hold 0.9% to 1.2%. Collection of blood occurred at baseline, at cycle 4 day 1, and at cycle 7 day 1. Sequenced here: CD4+ or CD8+ T cells sorted from blood, sampled in a trial of the OX40 agonist ivuxolimab. This sequence originates from an adult with an advanced solid tumor such as melanoma, head and neck, liver or kidney cancer. The chain recombines TRBV5-1 with TRBJ2-5, with TRBD1 matching 8 bases. This CDR3 is CASRPQGAWGETQYF. The CDR3 DNA reads as TGCGCCAGCAGGCCTCAGGGGGCTTGGGGAGAGACCCAGTACTTC.